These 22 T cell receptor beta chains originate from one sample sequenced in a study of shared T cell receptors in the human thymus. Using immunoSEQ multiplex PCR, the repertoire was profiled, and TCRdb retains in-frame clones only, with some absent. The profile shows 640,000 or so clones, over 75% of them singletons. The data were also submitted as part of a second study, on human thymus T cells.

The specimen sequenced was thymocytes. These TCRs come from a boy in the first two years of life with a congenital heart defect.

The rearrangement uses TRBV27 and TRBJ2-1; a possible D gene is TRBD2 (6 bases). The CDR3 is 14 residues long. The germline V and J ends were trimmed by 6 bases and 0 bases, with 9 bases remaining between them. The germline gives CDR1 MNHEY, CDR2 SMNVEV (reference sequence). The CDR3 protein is CASRPSASYNEQFF. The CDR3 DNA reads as TGTGCCAGCAGGCCTAGCGCCTCCTACAATGAGCAGTTCTTC.

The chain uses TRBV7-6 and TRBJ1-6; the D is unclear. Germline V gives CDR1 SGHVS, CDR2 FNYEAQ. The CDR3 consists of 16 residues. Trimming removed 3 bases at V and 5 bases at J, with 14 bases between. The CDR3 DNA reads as TGTGCCAGCAGCTTCCACCCGACACCGAATAATTCACCCCTCCACTTT. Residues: CASSFHPTPNNSPLHF.

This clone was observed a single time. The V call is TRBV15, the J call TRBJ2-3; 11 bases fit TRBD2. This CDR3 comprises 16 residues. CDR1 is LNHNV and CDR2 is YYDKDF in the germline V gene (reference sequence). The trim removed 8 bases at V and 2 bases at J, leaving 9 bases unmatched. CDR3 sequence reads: CATVASGRTTTDTQYF. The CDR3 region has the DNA TGTGCCACCGTGGCTAGCGGGAGGACTACCACAGATACGCAGTATTTT. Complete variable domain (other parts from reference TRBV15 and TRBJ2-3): DAMVIQNPRYQVTQFGKPVTLSCSQTLNHNVMYWYQQKSSQAPKLLFHYYDKDFNNEADTPDNFQSRRPNTSFCFLDIRSPGLGDTAMYLCATVASGRTTTDTQYFGPGTRLTVL.

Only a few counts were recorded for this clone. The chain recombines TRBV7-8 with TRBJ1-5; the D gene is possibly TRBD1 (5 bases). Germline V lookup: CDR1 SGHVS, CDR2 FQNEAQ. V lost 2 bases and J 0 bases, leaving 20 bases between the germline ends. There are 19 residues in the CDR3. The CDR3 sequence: CASSLMVQGQIYSNQPQHF. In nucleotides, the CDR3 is TGTGCCAGCAGCTTAATGGTGCAGGGCCAGATTTATAGCAATCAGCCCCAGCATTTT.

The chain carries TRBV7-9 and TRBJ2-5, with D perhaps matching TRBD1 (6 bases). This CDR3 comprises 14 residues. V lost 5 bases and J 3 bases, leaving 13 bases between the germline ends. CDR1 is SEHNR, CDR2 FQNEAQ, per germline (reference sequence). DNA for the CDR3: TGTGCCAGCAGCACACCTGGACAGAAAGAGACCCAGTACTTC. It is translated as CASSTPGQKETQYF.

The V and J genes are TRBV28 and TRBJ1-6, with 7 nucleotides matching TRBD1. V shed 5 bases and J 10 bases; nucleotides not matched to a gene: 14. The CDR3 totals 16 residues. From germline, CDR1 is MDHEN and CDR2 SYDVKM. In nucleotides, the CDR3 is TGTGCCAGCAGTCACCAAGGGGTCAGGGACAGCTCACCCCTCCACTTT. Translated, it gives CASSHQGVRDSSPLHF.

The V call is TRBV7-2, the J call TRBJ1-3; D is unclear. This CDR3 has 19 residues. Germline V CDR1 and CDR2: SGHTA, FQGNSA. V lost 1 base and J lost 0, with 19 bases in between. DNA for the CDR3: TGTGCCAGCAGCTTAGTAGTTGTGACTCCTAAGAGCTCTGGAAACACCATATATTTT. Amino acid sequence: CASSLVVVTPKSSGNTIYF.

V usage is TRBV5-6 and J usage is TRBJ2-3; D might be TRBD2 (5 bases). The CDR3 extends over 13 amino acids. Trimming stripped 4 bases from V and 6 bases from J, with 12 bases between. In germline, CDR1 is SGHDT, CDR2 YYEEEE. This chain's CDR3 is CASSPAAIDTQYF. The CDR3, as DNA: TGTGCCAGCAGCCCAGCGGCTATCGATACGCAGTATTTT.

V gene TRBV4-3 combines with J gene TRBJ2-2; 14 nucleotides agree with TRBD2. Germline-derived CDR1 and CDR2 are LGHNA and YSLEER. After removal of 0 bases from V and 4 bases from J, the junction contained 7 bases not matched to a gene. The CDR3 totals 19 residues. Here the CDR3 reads CASSQEPGTSGSSTGELFF. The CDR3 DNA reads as TGCGCCAGCAGCCAAGAGCCGGGGACTAGCGGGAGCTCCACCGGGGAGCTGTTTTTT.

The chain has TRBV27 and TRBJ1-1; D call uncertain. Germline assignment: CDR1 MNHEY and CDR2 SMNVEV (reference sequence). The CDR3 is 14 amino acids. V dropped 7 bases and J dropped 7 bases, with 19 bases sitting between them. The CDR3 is CASIPTRGDDEAFF. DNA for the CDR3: TGTGCCAGCATCCCCACTAGAGGAGACGATGAAGCTTTCTTT.

The CDR3 here is CASSRGQGTTNEKLFF. Here the CDR3 DNA reads TGTGCCAGCAGCAGAGGACAGGGGACAACTAATGAAAAACTGTTTTTT. The chain combines TRBV9 with TRBJ1-4, with 9 bases that match TRBD1. Germline V gives CDR1 SGDLS, CDR2 YYNGEE. The J segment lost 0 bases and the V segment lost 4 bases, leaving 4 bases of the junction unmatched. There are 16 residues in the CDR3.

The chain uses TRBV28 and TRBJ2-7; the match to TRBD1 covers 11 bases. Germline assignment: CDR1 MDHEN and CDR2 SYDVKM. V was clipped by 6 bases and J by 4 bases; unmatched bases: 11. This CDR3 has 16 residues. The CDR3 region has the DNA TGTGCCAGCAGCCGTATTCCGGGACAGGGGGAGTACGAGCAGTACTTC. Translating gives CASSRIPGQGEYEQYF.

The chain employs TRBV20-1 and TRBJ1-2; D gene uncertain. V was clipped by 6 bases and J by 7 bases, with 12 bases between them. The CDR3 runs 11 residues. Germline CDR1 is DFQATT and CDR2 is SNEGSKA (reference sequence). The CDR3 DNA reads TGCAGTGCCCTAGGCGGGCTTGGCTACACCTTC. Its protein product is CSALGGLGYTF.

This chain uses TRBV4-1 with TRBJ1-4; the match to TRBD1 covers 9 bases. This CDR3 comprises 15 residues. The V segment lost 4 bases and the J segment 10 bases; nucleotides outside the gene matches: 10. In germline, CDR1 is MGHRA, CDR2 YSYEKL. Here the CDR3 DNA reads TGCGCCAGCAGCCGAGAGGGACAGGGATGGGGAAAACTGTTTTTT. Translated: CASSREGQGWGKLFF.

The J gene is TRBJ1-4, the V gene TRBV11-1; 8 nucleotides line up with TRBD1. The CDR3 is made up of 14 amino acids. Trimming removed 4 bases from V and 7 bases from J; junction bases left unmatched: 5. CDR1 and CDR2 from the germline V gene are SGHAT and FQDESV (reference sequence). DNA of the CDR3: TGTGCCAGCAGCTCTGGACAGGGAGCTGAAAAACTGTTTTTT. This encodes CASSSGQGAEKLFF.

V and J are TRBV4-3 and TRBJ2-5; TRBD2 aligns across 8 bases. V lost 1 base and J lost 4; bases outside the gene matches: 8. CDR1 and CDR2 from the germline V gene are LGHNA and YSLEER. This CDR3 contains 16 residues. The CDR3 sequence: CASSQVDREGRETQYF. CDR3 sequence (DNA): TGCGCCAGCAGCCAAGTCGATCGGGAGGGCCGAGAGACCCAGTACTTC.

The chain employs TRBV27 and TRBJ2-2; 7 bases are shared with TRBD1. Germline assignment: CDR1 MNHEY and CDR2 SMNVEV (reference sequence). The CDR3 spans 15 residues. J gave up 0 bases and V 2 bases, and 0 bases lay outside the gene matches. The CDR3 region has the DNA TGTGCCAGCAGTTTACAGGGGGCGAACACCGGGGAGCTGTTTTTT. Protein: CASSLQGANTGELFF.

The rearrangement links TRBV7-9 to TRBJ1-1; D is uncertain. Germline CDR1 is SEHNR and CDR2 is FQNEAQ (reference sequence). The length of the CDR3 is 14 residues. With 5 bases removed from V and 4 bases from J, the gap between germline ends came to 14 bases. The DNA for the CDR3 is TGTGCCAGCAGCCATATGCGAGGTTCCACTGAAGCTTTCTTT. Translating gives CASSHMRGSTEAFF.

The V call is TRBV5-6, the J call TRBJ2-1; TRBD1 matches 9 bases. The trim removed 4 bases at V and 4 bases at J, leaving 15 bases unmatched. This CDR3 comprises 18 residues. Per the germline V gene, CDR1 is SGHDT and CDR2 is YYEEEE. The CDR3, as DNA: TGTGCCAGCAGCCATAAGACTGGGACAGGGCGGATTTACAATGAGCAGTTCTTC. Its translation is CASSHKTGTGRIYNEQFF.

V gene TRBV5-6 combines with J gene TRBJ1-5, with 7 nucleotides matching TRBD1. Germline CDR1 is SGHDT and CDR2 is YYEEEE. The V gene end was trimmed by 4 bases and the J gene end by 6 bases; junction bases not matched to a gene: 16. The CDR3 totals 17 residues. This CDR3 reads CASSHRGVTGTSQPQHF. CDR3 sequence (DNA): TGTGCCAGCAGCCATCGGGGAGTGACAGGGACTAGTCAGCCCCAGCATTTT.

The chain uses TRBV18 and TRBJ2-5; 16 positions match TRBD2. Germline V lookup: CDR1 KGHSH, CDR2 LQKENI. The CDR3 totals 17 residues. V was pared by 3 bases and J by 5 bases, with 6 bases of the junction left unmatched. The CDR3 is CASSPGLAGGSRETQYF. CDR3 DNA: TGTGCCAGCTCACCGGGACTAGCGGGAGGGAGCCGGGAGACCCAGTACTTC.

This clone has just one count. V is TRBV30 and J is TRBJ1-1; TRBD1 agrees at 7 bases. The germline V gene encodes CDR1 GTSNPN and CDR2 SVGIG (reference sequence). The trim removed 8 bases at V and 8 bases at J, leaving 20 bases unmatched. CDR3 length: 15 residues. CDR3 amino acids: CAPQLDREYRREAFF. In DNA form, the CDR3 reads TGTGCCCCACAACTTGACAGGGAATATCGCCGGGAAGCTTTCTTT.